Following are 24 T cell receptor beta chains from one sample sequenced in a study of blood T cell repertoires in COVID-19. Measured with immunoSEQ multiplex PCR; TCRdb has only the in-frame clones, and not every one. Of 150,000 to 200,000 clones detected, 60% to 80% appear once; the ten largest clones hold approximately 15%. The specimen was peripheral blood. Receptor source: a man aged 55 to 70 with active or convalescent COVID-19.

This chain links TRBV29-1 with TRBJ1-5; D may be TRBD1 (6 bases). CDR1 SQVTM and CDR2 ANQGSEA come from the germline V gene. This CDR3 is built from 13 residues. V gave up 6 bases and J gave up 4 bases, with 13 bases separating them. For the CDR3, the DNA is TGCAGCGTCCGGGACAACATTAATCAGCCCCAGCATTTT. It is translated as CSVRDNINQPQHF.

The chain links TRBV5-1 to TRBJ2-7; 9 nucleotides align to TRBD2. The CDR3 loop spans 15 amino acids. Trimming at V came to 0 bases and at J to 6 bases, leaving 7 bases not matched to a gene. CDR1 is SGHRS and CDR2 is YFSETQ in the germline V gene. CDR3 coding DNA: TGCGCCAGCAGCTTGGCCCCAGCGGGAGGTGGCGAGCAGTACTTC. It codes for CASSLAPAGGGEQYF.

The genes are TRBV9 and TRBJ2-1; D gene ambiguous. The CDR3 loop spans 12 amino acids. In germline, CDR1 is SGDLS, CDR2 YYNGEE. The V end was cut by 4 bases, the J end by 6 bases, with 8 bases between. For the CDR3, the DNA is TGTGCCAGCAGCCCACAGATCAATGAGCAGTTCTTC. Encoded protein: CASSPQINEQFF.

The chain links TRBV30 to TRBJ2-7; TRBD2 aligns across 13 bases. Germline-derived CDR1 and CDR2 are GTSNPN and SVGIG (reference sequence). This CDR3 has 13 residues. The CDR3 is CASKLAGGGEQYF. CDR3 nucleotides: TGTGCTTCCAAACTAGCGGGAGGGGGAGAGCAGTACTTC.

The sample holds many counts of this clone. The chain combines TRBV28 with TRBJ1-2, with D tentatively TRBD1 (6 bases). Deletions cut 8 bases from V and 2 bases from J, with 15 bases between. The CDR3 has 14 amino acids. Germline V CDR1 and CDR2: MDHEN, SYDVKM. The CDR3 sequence: CASRFGTGNYGYTF. The DNA of the CDR3 is TGTGCCAGCCGATTTGGCACAGGGAACTATGGCTACACCTTC.

The rearrangement links TRBV10-3 to TRBJ2-2, with D possibly being TRBD1 (7 bases). Germline V lookup: CDR1 ENHRY, CDR2 SYGVKD. This CDR3 spans 17 amino acids. V was shortened by 0 bases and J by 4 bases, with 15 bases between the two germline ends. The DNA of the CDR3 is TGTGCCATCAGTGAGTCCACAGGGGAAGCGGGCACCGGGGAGCTGTTTTTT. This gives the protein CAISESTGEAGTGELFF.

This clone was detected once. The gene calls are TRBV5-1 and TRBJ1-1; maybe TRBD1 (6 bases). Trimming left V 4 bases short and J 5 bases short, with 15 bases between. This CDR3 has 14 residues. CDR1 is SGHRS, CDR2 YFSETQ, per germline. The CDR3: CASSAGTLGTEAFF. CDR3 coding DNA: TGCGCCAGCAGCGCCGGGACATTGGGGACTGAAGCTTTCTTT.

J is TRBJ2-1 and V is TRBV9, with 7 bases that match TRBD2. Germline V gives CDR1 SGDLS, CDR2 YYNGEE. The length of the CDR3 is 15 residues. V dropped 3 bases and J dropped 4; count of bases not matched to a gene: 7. The CDR3 protein is CASSEGGEPYNEQFF. In DNA form, the CDR3 reads TGTGCCAGCAGCGAGGGAGGGGAGCCTTACAATGAGCAGTTCTTC.

V usage is TRBV10-3 and J usage is TRBJ2-7; 7 bases match TRBD1. V was pared by 2 bases and J by 0 bases, with 4 bases of the junction left unmatched. CDR1 ENHRY and CDR2 SYGVKD come from the germline V gene. The CDR3 is 15 residues long. The CDR3 is CAISETEGASYEQYF. CDR3 nucleotides: TGTGCCATCAGTGAGACAGAGGGGGCCTCCTACGAGCAGTACTTC.

The V gene is TRBV28, the J gene TRBJ2-1; tentatively, D is TRBD1 (5 bases). The CDR3 spans 15 residues. V lost 3 bases and J lost 7, with 16 bases in between. Germline CDR1 and CDR2: MDHEN and SYDVKM. CDR3 nucleotides: TGTGCCAGCAGTTTTAGCCAGGGTTCCCGGAATGAGCAGTTCTTC. Protein: CASSFSQGSRNEQFF.

About this clone: Different DNA sequences within this sample yield the same CDR3. The chain uses TRBV18 and TRBJ1-1, with D possibly being TRBD1 (5 bases). The CDR3 loop spans 13 amino acids. CDR1 and CDR2 (germline): KGHSH, LQKENI. Trimming removed 3 bases from V and 3 bases from J, with 8 bases in between. The CDR3 region has the DNA TGTGCCAGCTCACCCCAAGGGGACACTGAAGCTTTCTTT. It specifies CASSPQGDTEAFF.

This clone was recorded once. J is TRBJ1-5 and V is TRBV21-1; TRBD1 is the table's D call, not checked against the DNA. TRBV21-1 is an annotated pseudogene. The CDR3 covers 18 residues. The CDR3 DNA reads TGTGCCAGCAGCAAAAGGAGACAGGAAGATCATAGCAATCAGCCCCAGCATTTT. Translating it yields CASSKRRQEDHSNQPQHF.

CDR3 sequence: CATSGLAGITDTQYF. DNA of the CDR3: TGTGCCACCAGTGGGCTAGCGGGGATCACAGATACGCAGTATTTT. The genes are TRBV24-1 and TRBJ2-3; 9 bases line up with TRBD2. The CDR3 contains 15 residues. The germline V gene has CDR1 KGHDR and CDR2 SFDVKD. V dropped 5 bases and J dropped 2; count of bases not matched to a gene: 4.

The J gene is TRBJ2-7, the V gene TRBV12-5, with a possible D match to TRBD2 (5 bases). Trimming shortened V by 5 bases and J by 3 bases, and 17 bases separated the two germline ends. CDR1 and CDR2 from the germline V gene are LGHNT and FRNRAP. The CDR3 is 15 residues long. CDR3 in amino acids: CASGQPSWGDYEQYF. In DNA, the CDR3 is TGTGCTAGTGGTCAGCCTAGCTGGGGAGACTACGAGCAGTACTTC. The variable domain in full, with the rest retrieved from reference TRBV12-5 and TRBJ2-7, is DARVTQTPRHKVTEMGQEVTMRCQPILGHNTVFWYRQTMMQGLELLAYFRNRAPLDDSGMPKDRFSAEMPDATLATLKIQPSEPRDSAVYFCASGQPSWGDYEQYFGPGTRLTVT.

CDR3 nucleotide sequence: TGTGCCAGCAGCCCAGGGGACCCCCCGACAGGGCGAGATGGCTACACCTTC. Protein product: CASSPGDPPTGRDGYTF. The chain is built from TRBV5-8 and TRBJ1-2; 7 bases align to TRBD1. The CDR3 runs to 17 residues. V gave up 4 bases and J gave up 6 bases; unmatched junction bases: 18. Per the germline V gene, CDR1 is SGHTS and CDR2 is YDEGEE.

This sequence joins TRBV5-1 and TRBJ2-2; D perhaps matches TRBD1 (5 bases). Deletions cut 4 bases from V and 0 bases from J, with 13 bases between. Germline CDR1 and CDR2: SGHRS and YFSETQ. The length of the CDR3 is 16 residues. This chain's CDR3 is CASSAVGPPNTGELFF. DNA for the CDR3: TGCGCCAGCAGCGCGGTGGGGCCACCGAACACCGGGGAGCTGTTTTTT.

The rearrangement joins TRBV4-3 to TRBJ2-7, with D maybe TRBD2 (5 bases). The CDR3 totals 14 residues. CDR1 LGHNA and CDR2 YSLEER come from the germline V gene. V lost 0 bases and J lost 6, with 12 bases in between. The chain's CDR3 is CASSQDDGDPEQYF. The CDR3 DNA sequence: TGCGCCAGCAGCCAAGATGACGGGGATCCCGAGCAGTACTTC.

This clone was seen only once. The J gene is TRBJ2-7, the V gene TRBV29-1; TRBD2 agrees at 9 bases. CDR1 is SQVTM and CDR2 is ANQGSEA in the germline V gene. Unmatched junction bases numbered 4, after V lost 5 bases and J lost 5 bases. CDR3 length equals 12 residues. The CDR3 DNA reads as TGCAGCGTTATAGCGGGAGCCAACGAGCAGTACTTC. The encoded protein is CSVIAGANEQYF.

A single count supports this clone. The chain has TRBV27 and TRBJ2-1; 7 bases are shared with TRBD1. CDR3 length equals 15 residues. In germline, CDR1 is MNHEY, CDR2 SMNVEV (reference sequence). V shed 2 bases, J shed 4 bases, and the junction held 5 bases outside the gene matches. CDR3 sequence (DNA): TGTGCCAGCAGTTTAGCGCAGGGGGAGTACAATGAGCAGTTCTTC. Translation gives CASSLAQGEYNEQFF.

The J gene is TRBJ1-2, the V gene TRBV29-1; D is undetermined. Germline lookup yields CDR1 SQVTM and CDR2 ANQGSEA. Between the trimmed V and J ends, which lost 6 bases and 0 bases, there was a span of 8 bases. This CDR3 region has 12 residues. CDR3 sequence: CSVFIPNYGYTF. CDR3 bases: TGCAGCGTCTTTATCCCTAACTATGGCTACACCTTC.

This clone has only one observation. The chain recombines TRBV7-9 with TRBJ1-1; TRBD1 might be the D (6 bases). The ends were cut back, 8 bases at V and 1 base at J, with 14 bases in the middle. Germline V CDR1 and CDR2: SEHNR, FQNEAQ (reference sequence). The CDR3 covers 14 residues. The CDR3 here is CASQLGTTNTEAFF. In DNA, the CDR3 is TGTGCCAGCCAGCTTGGGACAACGAACACTGAAGCTTTCTTT.

The gene calls are TRBV9 and TRBJ1-6; 10 bases are shared with TRBD1. The V gene end was trimmed by 2 bases and the J gene end by 5 bases; junction bases not matched to a gene: 1. CDR1 and CDR2 from the germline V gene are SGDLS and YYNGEE. The CDR3 consists of 15 residues. The CDR3 region has the DNA TGTGCCAGCAGCGTCGGACAGGGGGATAATTCACCCCTCCACTTT. This codes for CASSVGQGDNSPLHF.

The V gene is TRBV7-2, the J gene TRBJ2-7; 8 nucleotides agree with TRBD2. Germline CDR1 is SGHTA and CDR2 is FQGNSA. The CDR3 has 15 amino acids. The ends lost 4 bases at V and 9 bases at J; junction bases unmatched: 14. The CDR3 nucleotides read TGTGCCAGCAGCTCGGGGGGAAGCGGGGGTGACCGGCAGTACTTC. It is translated as CASSSGGSGGDRQYF.

The V gene is TRBV24-1, the J gene TRBJ2-3; unclear D gene. CDR3 length equals 15 residues. Trimming shortened V by 1 base and J by 3 bases, and 10 bases separated the two germline ends. Per the germline V gene, CDR1 is KGHDR and CDR2 is SFDVKD. The CDR3 loop reads CATSDFGSATDTQYF. The DNA of the CDR3 is TGTGCCACCAGTGATTTCGGGTCGGCGACAGATACGCAGTATTTT.